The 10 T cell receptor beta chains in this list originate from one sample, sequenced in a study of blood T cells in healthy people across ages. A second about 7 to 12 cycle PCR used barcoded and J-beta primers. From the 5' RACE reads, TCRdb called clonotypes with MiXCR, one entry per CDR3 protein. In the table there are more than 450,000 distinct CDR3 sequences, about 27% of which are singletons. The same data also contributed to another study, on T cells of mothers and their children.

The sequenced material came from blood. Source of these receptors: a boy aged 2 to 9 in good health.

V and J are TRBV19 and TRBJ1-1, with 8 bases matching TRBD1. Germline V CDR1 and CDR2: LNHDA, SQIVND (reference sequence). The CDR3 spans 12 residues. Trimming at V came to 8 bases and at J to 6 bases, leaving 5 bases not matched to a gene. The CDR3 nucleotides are TGTGCCAGTGCCTACAGGGGGGCTGAAGCTTTCTTT. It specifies CASAYRGAEAFF. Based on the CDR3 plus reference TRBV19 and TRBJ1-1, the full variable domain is DGGITQSPKYLFRKEGQNVTLSCEQNLNHDAMYWYRQDPGQGLRLIYYSQIVNDFQKGDIAEGYSVSREKKESFPLTVTSAQKNPTAFYLCASAYRGAEAFFGQGTRLTVV.

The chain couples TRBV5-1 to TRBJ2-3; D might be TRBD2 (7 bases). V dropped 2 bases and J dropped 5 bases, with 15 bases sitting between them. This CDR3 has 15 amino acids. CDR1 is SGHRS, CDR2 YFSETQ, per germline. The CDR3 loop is CASSLQWGGQDTQYF. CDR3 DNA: TGCGCCAGCAGCTTACAGTGGGGGGGGCAAGATACGCAGTATTTT.

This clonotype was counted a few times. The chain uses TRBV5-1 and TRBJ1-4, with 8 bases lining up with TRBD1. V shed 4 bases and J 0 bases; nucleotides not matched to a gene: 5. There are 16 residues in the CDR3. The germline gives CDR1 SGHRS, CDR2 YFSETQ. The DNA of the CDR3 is TGCGCCAGCAGCCGACAGGGGATGGCAACTAATGAAAAACTGTTTTTT. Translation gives CASSRQGMATNEKLFF.

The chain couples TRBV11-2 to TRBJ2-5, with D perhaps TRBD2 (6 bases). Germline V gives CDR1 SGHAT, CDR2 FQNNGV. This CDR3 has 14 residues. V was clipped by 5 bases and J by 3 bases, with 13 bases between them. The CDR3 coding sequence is TGTGCCAGCAGCGATTCCGGGAGAGAAGAGACCCAGTACTTC. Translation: CASSDSGREETQYF.

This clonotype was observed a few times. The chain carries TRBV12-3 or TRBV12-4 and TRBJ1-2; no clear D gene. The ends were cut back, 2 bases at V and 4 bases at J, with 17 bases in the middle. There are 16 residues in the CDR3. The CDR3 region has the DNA TGTGCCAGCAGTTTATTAGGAATGCTGAGGGCCTATGGCTACACCTTC. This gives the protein CASSLLGMLRAYGYTF.

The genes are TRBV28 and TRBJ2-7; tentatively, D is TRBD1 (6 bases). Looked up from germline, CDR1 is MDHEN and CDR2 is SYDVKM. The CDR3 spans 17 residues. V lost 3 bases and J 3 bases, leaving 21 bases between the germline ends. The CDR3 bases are TGTGCCAGCAGTTTTAAGTTGGGGGCAGGGGAGCACTACGAGCAGTACTTC. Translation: CASSFKLGAGEHYEQYF.

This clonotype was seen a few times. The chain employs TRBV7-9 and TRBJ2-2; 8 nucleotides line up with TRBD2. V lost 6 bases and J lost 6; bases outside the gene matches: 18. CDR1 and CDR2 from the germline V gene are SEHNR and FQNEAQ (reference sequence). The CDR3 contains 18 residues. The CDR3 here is CASRPSAPEAGAAGELFF. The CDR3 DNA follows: TGTGCCAGCAGACCATCCGCGCCGGAAGCGGGAGCGGCCGGGGAGCTGTTTTTT.

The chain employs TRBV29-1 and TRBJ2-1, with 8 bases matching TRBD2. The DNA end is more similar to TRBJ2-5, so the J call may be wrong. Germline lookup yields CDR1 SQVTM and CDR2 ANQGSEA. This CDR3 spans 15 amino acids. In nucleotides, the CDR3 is TGCAGCGTTACCCGACTAACTAGCGGAGGAGAGACCCAGTACTTC. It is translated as CSVTRLTSGGETQYF.

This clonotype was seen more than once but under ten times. The CDR3 DNA reads as TGTGCCAGCAGTACTCCGGGACAGATATACGAGCAGTACTTC. Its protein is CASSTPGQIYEQYF. The chain combines TRBV12-3 or TRBV12-4 with TRBJ2-7, with 7 bases matching TRBD1. The CDR3 has 14 amino acids. With V trimmed by 5 bases and J by 4 bases, 8 bases remained unmatched.

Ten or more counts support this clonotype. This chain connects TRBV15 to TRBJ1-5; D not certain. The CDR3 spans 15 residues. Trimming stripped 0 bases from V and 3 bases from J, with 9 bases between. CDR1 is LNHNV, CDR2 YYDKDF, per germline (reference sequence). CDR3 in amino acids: CATSRDKGYNQPQHF. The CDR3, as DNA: TGTGCCACCAGCAGAGATAAGGGTTACAATCAGCCCCAGCATTTT. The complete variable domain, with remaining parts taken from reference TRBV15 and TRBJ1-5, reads DAMVIQNPRYQVTQFGKPVTLSCSQTLNHNVMYWYQQKSSQAPKLLFHYYDKDFNNEADTPDNFQSRRPNTSFCFLDIRSPGLGDTAMYLCATSRDKGYNQPQHFGDGTRLSIL.